This T cell receptor beta chain comes out of a study of cytomegalovirus exposure and HLA in healthy donors. Study-wide results and limits: Later on, a genetic analysis was performed. It linked a missense variant in DCLRE1C with V- and J-gene trimming of TCR beta. In an earlier analysis, about 90% or about 30%: the productive usage of most TCR beta V segments.

This CDR3 has 17 amino acids. Trimming pared 6 bases from V and 7 bases from J, leaving 22 bases between. Germline V gene lookup returns CDR1 MDHEN and CDR2 SYDVKM. Primers: 60 Vbeta forward and 13 Jbeta reverse. Sequenced by immunoSEQ multiplex PCR; TCRdb stores in-frame clones only, minus some. Of some 79,000 clones in the sample, 60% to 85% were seen once. With regard to this clone: Its specificity is not known.

The material sequenced was PBMCs. The receptor's source is a male donor in good health and CMV-seropositive. The V and J genes are TRBV28 and TRBJ1-6, with TRBD1 as a possible D gene (6 bases). The CDR3 is CASSWYPVTGINSPLHF. As DNA, the CDR3 is TGTGCCAGCAGCTGGTATCCCGTAACAGGGATAAATTCACCCCTCCACTTT.